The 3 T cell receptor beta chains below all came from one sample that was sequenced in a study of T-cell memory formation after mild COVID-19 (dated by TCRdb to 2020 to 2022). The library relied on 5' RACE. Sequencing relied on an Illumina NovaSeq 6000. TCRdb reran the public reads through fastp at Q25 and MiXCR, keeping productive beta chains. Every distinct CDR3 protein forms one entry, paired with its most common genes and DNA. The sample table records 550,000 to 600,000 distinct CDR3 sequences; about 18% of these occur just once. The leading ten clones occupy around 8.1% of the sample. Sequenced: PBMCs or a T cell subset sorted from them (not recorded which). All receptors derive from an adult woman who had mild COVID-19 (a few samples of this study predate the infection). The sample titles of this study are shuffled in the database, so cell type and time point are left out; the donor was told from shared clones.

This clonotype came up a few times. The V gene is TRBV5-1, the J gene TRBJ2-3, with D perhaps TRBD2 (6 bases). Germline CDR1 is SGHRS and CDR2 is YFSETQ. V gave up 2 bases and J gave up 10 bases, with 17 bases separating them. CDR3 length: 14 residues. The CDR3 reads CASSLGLIGGAQYF. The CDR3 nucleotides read TGCGCCAGCAGCTTAGGACTGATTGGCGGGGCGCAGTATTTT.

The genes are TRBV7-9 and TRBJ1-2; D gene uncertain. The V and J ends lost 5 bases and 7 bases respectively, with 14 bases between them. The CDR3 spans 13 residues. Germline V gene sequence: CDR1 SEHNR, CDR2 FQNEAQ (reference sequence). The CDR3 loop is CASSPPASLGYTF. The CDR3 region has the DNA TGTGCCAGCAGCCCCCCCGCCTCCCTTGGCTACACCTTC.

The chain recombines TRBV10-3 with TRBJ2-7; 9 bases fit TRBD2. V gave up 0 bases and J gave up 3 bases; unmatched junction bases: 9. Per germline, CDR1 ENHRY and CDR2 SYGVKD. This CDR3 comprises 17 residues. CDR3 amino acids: CAISESPWREGHYEQYF. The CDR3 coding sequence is TGTGCCATCAGTGAGTCTCCTTGGCGGGAGGGCCACTACGAGCAGTACTTC.